This record looks at one T cell receptor (beta chain) sequence and its context. Its antigen is not identified. Germline-derived CDR1 and CDR2 are SNHLY and FYNNEI. This CDR3 spans 12 amino acids. Trimming left V 5 bases short and J 4 bases short, with 6 bases between. These data are taken from a study of PD-1 blockade in classical Hodgkin lymphoma. At the level of the study: It was nivolumab at 3 mg/kg, given intravenously every 2 weeks, that patients received. Study results and limitations: Lower baseline TCR diversity was reported for newly diagnosed patients than for healthy donors.

The assay was immunoSEQ multiplex PCR, and TCRdb's table has in-frame clones only and misses some. The repertoire has under 20,000 clones, about four fifths of them found once; the top ten carry around a quarter. Brentuximab vedotin exposure varied, and every patient relapsed after autologous stem cell transplantation. V usage is TRBV2 and J usage is TRBJ1-3, with D perhaps matching TRBD1 (5 bases). This clonotype originated in a human donor with classical Hodgkin lymphoma. The material was peripheral blood mononuclear cells (PBMCs), obtained before the second cycle of nivolumab. The CDR3 nucleotides are TGTGCCAGCAGTAGACAGGGAAACACCATATATTTT. It yields the protein CASSRQGNTIYF.